This is a list of T cell receptor beta chains from one sample in a study of PD-1 blockade in mismatch repair-deficient tumors. Generated by immunoSEQ multiplex PCR, the TCRdb table keeps only in-frame clones and is missing some. The repertoire consists of roughly 37,000 clones, with roughly 88% occurring once and the leading ten covering 1.1%. Sample: PBMCs, taken around 38 weeks after starting pembrolizumab. Receptors originate from an adult with mismatch repair-deficient cancer. CDR3s include the opening cysteine and the closing phenylalanine or tryptophan. Each record gives: CDR3 DNA, CDR3 protein, V gene, clone size, J gene, D gene. A D gene is named only where the DNA matches it firmly. The size field is filled for only some rows; it gives once, few, many or a size class.

CDR3nt: TGCGCCAGCAGCCGGGACAATGGGCTGAACACTGAAGCTTTCTTT
CDR3aa: CASSRDNGLNTEAFF
v_gene: TRBV10-1
abundance: NA
j_gene: TRBJ1-1
d_gene: NA

CDR3nt: TGTGCCAGCAGCCCCGGGACAGGGCGGCCTGAAGCTTTCTTT
CDR3aa: CASSPGTGRPEAFF
v_gene: TRBV11-3
abundance: NA
j_gene: TRBJ1-1
d_gene: TRBD1

CDR3nt: TGTGCCAGCAGAAGGCTTAGCAGACTGAACACCGGGGAGCTGTTTTTT
CDR3aa: CASRRLSRLNTGELFF
v_gene: TRBV2
abundance: NA
j_gene: TRBJ2-2
d_gene: NA

CDR3nt: TGTGCCAGCAGTTTAATAGCGGGAGGGTCCTACGAGCAGTACTTC
CDR3aa: CASSLIAGGSYEQYF
v_gene: TRBV28
abundance: few
j_gene: TRBJ2-7
d_gene: TRBD2

CDR3nt: TGTGCCAGCAGCTACACTCCAGGAAACACTGAAGCTTTCTTT
CDR3aa: CASSYTPGNTEAFF
v_gene: TRBV6-5
abundance: NA
j_gene: TRBJ1-1
d_gene: NA

CDR3nt: TGTGCCAGCAGCGCCCCGGGACAGTCCTACAATGAGCAGTTCTTC
CDR3aa: CASSAPGQSYNEQFF
v_gene: TRBV5-6
abundance: NA
j_gene: TRBJ2-1
d_gene: TRBD1

CDR3nt: TGTGCCAGCAGCTTACTAGCGGGAGGTACGGTAGATACGCAGTATTTT
CDR3aa: CASSLLAGGTVDTQYF
v_gene: TRBV7-8
abundance: NA
j_gene: TRBJ2-3
d_gene: TRBD2

CDR3nt: TGTGCCATCCAGGACAGAATGAATCAGCCCCAGCATTTT
CDR3aa: CAIQDRMNQPQHF
v_gene: TRBV6-6
abundance: NA
j_gene: TRBJ1-5
d_gene: NA

CDR3nt: TGTGCCTGGAGTGTTCTCAGGGGGCGCGGGGTCAATCAGCCCCAGCATTTT
CDR3aa: CAWSVLRGRGVNQPQHF
v_gene: TRBV30
abundance: few
j_gene: TRBJ1-5
d_gene: TRBD1

CDR3nt: TGCAGCGTTGAAAGGGAGACGGGCGGGGAGCTGTTTTTT
CDR3aa: CSVERETGGELFF
v_gene: TRBV29-1
abundance: medium-sized
j_gene: TRBJ2-2
d_gene: NA

CDR3nt: TGTGCCAGTAGTCAGAAGGGGGGGCATAATCAGCCCCAGCATTTT
CDR3aa: CASSQKGGHNQPQHF
v_gene: TRBV19
abundance: NA
j_gene: TRBJ1-5
d_gene: NA

CDR3nt: TGTGCCAGCTCACCCTTCCGACAGGGCGGAACTGAAGCTTTCTTT
CDR3aa: CASSPFRQGGTEAFF
v_gene: TRBV18
abundance: NA
j_gene: TRBJ1-1
d_gene: TRBD1

CDR3nt: TGCGCCAGCAGATTGGAGGATTCGTGGTACGAGCAGTACTTC
CDR3aa: CASRLEDSWYEQYF
v_gene: TRBV4-1
abundance: few
j_gene: TRBJ2-7
d_gene: NA

CDR3nt: TGTGCCAGCAGCGTGGACAGGGGGTACACCGGGGAGCTGTTTTTT
CDR3aa: CASSVDRGYTGELFF
v_gene: TRBV5-4
abundance: once
j_gene: TRBJ2-2
d_gene: TRBD1

CDR3nt: TGTGCCAGTAGTATGGGGAGCGGGCCGCCCTACAATGAGCAGTTCTTC
CDR3aa: CASSMGSGPPYNEQFF
v_gene: TRBV19
abundance: NA
j_gene: TRBJ2-1
d_gene: NA

CDR3nt: TGTGCCAGCAGCTTAAGTGGACAGAGCTACGAGCAGTACTTC
CDR3aa: CASSLSGQSYEQYF
v_gene: TRBV7-9
abundance: NA
j_gene: TRBJ2-7
d_gene: NA

CDR3nt: TGTGCCAGCAGCTTAGTAGGAGCGGTGAACACTGAAGCTTTCTTT
CDR3aa: CASSLVGAVNTEAFF
v_gene: TRBV7-8
abundance: once
j_gene: TRBJ1-1
d_gene: NA

CDR3nt: TGTGCCAGCAGCGATTACAGCCTCCAGACCCAGTACTTC
CDR3aa: CASSDYSLQTQYF
v_gene: TRBV9
abundance: NA
j_gene: TRBJ2-5
d_gene: NA

CDR3nt: TGTGCCAGCAGCCGAAATACAGGGTCTGGCTACGAGCAGTACTTC
CDR3aa: CASSRNTGSGYEQYF
v_gene: TRBV7-9
abundance: NA
j_gene: TRBJ2-7
d_gene: NA

CDR3nt: TGTGCCAGTAGTATACTCCTTAGCGGGTTGCAGTTCTTC
CDR3aa: CASSILLSGLQFF
v_gene: TRBV19
abundance: NA
j_gene: TRBJ2-1
d_gene: TRBD2

CDR3nt: TGCAGCGTTGAGCCTGGGGGGGGGTTAAACACTGAAGCTTTCTTT
CDR3aa: CSVEPGGGLNTEAFF
v_gene: TRBV29-1
abundance: NA
j_gene: TRBJ1-1
d_gene: NA

CDR3nt: TGTGCCAGCAGCTCGCAAACAGGGCTCACTGAAGCTTTCTTT
CDR3aa: CASSSQTGLTEAFF
v_gene: TRBV7-9
abundance: NA
j_gene: TRBJ1-1
d_gene: NA

CDR3nt: TGCGCCAGCAGCCAACCCACTAGCGGGAGGCGCGGCAATGAGCAGTTCTTC
CDR3aa: CASSQPTSGRRGNEQFF
v_gene: TRBV4-1
abundance: once
j_gene: TRBJ2-1
d_gene: TRBD2

CDR3nt: TGTGCCAGCAGCCCCAAGAACGGTGGGAGGAACAATGAGCAGTTCTTC
CDR3aa: CASSPKNGGRNNEQFF
v_gene: TRBV7-3
abundance: NA
j_gene: TRBJ2-1
d_gene: NA

CDR3nt: TGTGCCAGCAGCCTCGGACTAGCGGGAGAGAGGTACGAGCAGTACTTC
CDR3aa: CASSLGLAGERYEQYF
v_gene: TRBV9
abundance: NA
j_gene: TRBJ2-7
d_gene: TRBD2

CDR3nt: TGTGCCAGCAGTGATGGGACTAGCGTCCCTCCCCGAGCTACGCAGTATTTT
CDR3aa: CASSDGTSVPPRATQYF
v_gene: TRBV2
abundance: NA
j_gene: TRBJ2-3
d_gene: TRBD2

CDR3nt: TGTGCCAGCAGGGGGACAGGGTCCACTGAAGCTTTCTTT
CDR3aa: CASRGTGSTEAFF
v_gene: TRBV7-3
abundance: NA
j_gene: TRBJ1-1
d_gene: TRBD1

CDR3nt: TGTGCCAGCAGTGAAGAGGTGGGACAGCCAAACACTGAAGCTTTCTTT
CDR3aa: CASSEEVGQPNTEAFF
v_gene: TRBV6-1
abundance: NA
j_gene: TRBJ1-1
d_gene: TRBD1

CDR3nt: TGTGCCAGCAGTTCTTACAGCCCTGGAAACACCATATATTTT
CDR3aa: CASSSYSPGNTIYF
v_gene: TRBV28
abundance: NA
j_gene: TRBJ1-3
d_gene: NA

CDR3nt: TGTGCCAGCTCCCCCCCAGGGCTCAACGAGCAGTACTTC
CDR3aa: CASSPPGLNEQYF
v_gene: TRBV28
abundance: once
j_gene: TRBJ2-7
d_gene: NA

CDR3nt: TGTGCCAGCAGTGAAAGACAGTCAGGGCCAGGAAAACTGTTTTTT
CDR3aa: CASSERQSGPGKLFF
v_gene: TRBV2
abundance: NA
j_gene: TRBJ1-4
d_gene: NA

CDR3nt: TGTGCCAGCAGCTTTCTCCCCGACAGGGCGTTCGACGGCTACACCTTC
CDR3aa: CASSFLPDRAFDGYTF
v_gene: TRBV7-3
abundance: once
j_gene: TRBJ1-2
d_gene: TRBD1

CDR3nt: TGTGCCAGCAGTCCCCGACAGGGCCATCAGCCCCAGCATTTT
CDR3aa: CASSPRQGHQPQHF
v_gene: TRBV28
abundance: NA
j_gene: TRBJ1-5
d_gene: TRBD1

CDR3nt: TGTGCCAGCAGTGAAGCAGGGGAAGGTGGCTACACCTTC
CDR3aa: CASSEAGEGGYTF
v_gene: TRBV6-1
abundance: NA
j_gene: TRBJ1-2
d_gene: NA

CDR3nt: TGTGCCAGCGAGGGGGCCACCTCTGGAAACACCATATATTTT
CDR3aa: CASEGATSGNTIYF
v_gene: TRBV6-6
abundance: NA
j_gene: TRBJ1-3
d_gene: TRBD1

CDR3nt: TGTGCCAGCAGCCCAGATACAGGGTCCACTGAAGCTTTCTTT
CDR3aa: CASSPDTGSTEAFF
v_gene: TRBV7-6
abundance: NA
j_gene: TRBJ1-1
d_gene: NA

CDR3nt: TGTGCCAGCAGGGGGAGTTTGAATGAAAAACTGTTTTTT
CDR3aa: CASRGSLNEKLFF
v_gene: TRBV2
abundance: NA
j_gene: TRBJ1-4
d_gene: NA

CDR3nt: TGTGCCAGCAGCCTTCCGGGCTCGGGAGGCCCCTACAATGAGCAGTTCTTC
CDR3aa: CASSLPGSGGPYNEQFF
v_gene: TRBV14
abundance: NA
j_gene: TRBJ2-1
d_gene: TRBD2

CDR3nt: TGTGCCAGCACTGTGGCAGGACAAGAGACCCAGTACTTC
CDR3aa: CASTVAGQETQYF
v_gene: TRBV28
abundance: NA
j_gene: TRBJ2-5
d_gene: NA

CDR3nt: TGTGCCAGCAGGTCCTACCGGGACAGGGACTCCTACGAGCAGTACTTC
CDR3aa: CASRSYRDRDSYEQYF
v_gene: TRBV28
abundance: NA
j_gene: TRBJ2-7
d_gene: TRBD1

CDR3nt: TGTGCCAGCAGTCAGACAGGGTCTGACAATGAGCAGTTCTTC
CDR3aa: CASSQTGSDNEQFF
v_gene: TRBV28
abundance: NA
j_gene: TRBJ2-1
d_gene: TRBD1

CDR3nt: TGTGCCAGCAGCCCCCAGGGGGGAAATGAAAAACTGTTTTTT
CDR3aa: CASSPQGGNEKLFF
v_gene: TRBV6-5
abundance: NA
j_gene: TRBJ1-4
d_gene: TRBD1

CDR3nt: TGTGCCAGCAGTTTATCGACAGGGAGCTCCTATAATTCACCCCTCCACTTT
CDR3aa: CASSLSTGSSYNSPLHF
v_gene: TRBV27
abundance: once
j_gene: TRBJ1-6
d_gene: TRBD1

CDR3nt: TGCGCCAGCAGCTTTGCCTCCGGGACACGGGAGCAGTACTTC
CDR3aa: CASSFASGTREQYF
v_gene: TRBV5-1
abundance: few
j_gene: TRBJ2-7
d_gene: NA

CDR3nt: TGTGCCAGTAGTCTTGGAACAGGGTGGGGAGATACGCAGTATTTT
CDR3aa: CASSLGTGWGDTQYF
v_gene: TRBV19
abundance: few
j_gene: TRBJ2-3
d_gene: NA

CDR3nt: TGTGCCAGCAGTGATGGGCAGAGGGATGGCTACACCTTC
CDR3aa: CASSDGQRDGYTF
v_gene: TRBV25-1
abundance: few
j_gene: TRBJ1-2
d_gene: NA

CDR3nt: TGCGCCAGCAGCTCGGGACAGGGGGATTCACCCCTCCACTTT
CDR3aa: CASSSGQGDSPLHF
v_gene: TRBV5-1
abundance: NA
j_gene: TRBJ1-6
d_gene: TRBD1

CDR3nt: TGTGCCAGCAGCTTAGATTTTAGGGGACTCGATCTGTACTACGAGCAGTACTTC
CDR3aa: CASSLDFRGLDLYYEQYF
v_gene: TRBV11-3
abundance: NA
j_gene: TRBJ2-7
d_gene: NA